The 2 T cell receptor beta chains below were found in one sample sequenced in a study of cytomegalovirus exposure and HLA in healthy donors. The repertoire was sequenced with immunoSEQ multiplex PCR; TCRdb's copy has only in-frame clones and lacks some. The sample carries some 270,000 clones, approximately 83% recorded once. Sequencing was done on a sample of PBMCs. Receptors originate from a young woman in good health and CMV-seronegative.

J is TRBJ1-1 and V is TRBV12-5, with TRBD1 as a possible D gene (5 bases). Germline CDR1 LGHNT, CDR2 FRNRAP. The CDR3 has 14 residues. V was trimmed by 2 bases and J by 5 bases, leaving 12 bases between them. CDR3 sequence: CASGLLEGVTEAFF. CDR3 nucleotide sequence: TGTGCTAGTGGTTTGCTTGAAGGGGTGACTGAAGCTTTCTTT.

The chain couples TRBV7-9 to TRBJ2-7; 8 bases line up with TRBD2. Germline loops: CDR1 SEHNR, CDR2 FQNEAQ (reference sequence). The CDR3 is 16 residues long. Trimming took 7 bases from V and 7 from J; bases not matched to a gene: 18. This chain's CDR3 is CASNRGLAGREEEQYF. The CDR3 bases are TGTGCCAGCAACCGAGGACTAGCAGGGAGGGAAGAGGAGCAGTACTTC.